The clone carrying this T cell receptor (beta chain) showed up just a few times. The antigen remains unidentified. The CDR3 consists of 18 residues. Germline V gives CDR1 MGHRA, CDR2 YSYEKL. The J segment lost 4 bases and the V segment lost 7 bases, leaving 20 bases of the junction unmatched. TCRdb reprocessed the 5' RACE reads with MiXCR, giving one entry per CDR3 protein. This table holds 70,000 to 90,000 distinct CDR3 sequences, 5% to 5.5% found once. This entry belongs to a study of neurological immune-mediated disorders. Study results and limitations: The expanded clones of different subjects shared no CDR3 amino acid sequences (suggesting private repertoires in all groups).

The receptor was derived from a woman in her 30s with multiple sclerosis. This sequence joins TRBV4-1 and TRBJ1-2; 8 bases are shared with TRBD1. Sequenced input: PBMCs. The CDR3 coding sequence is TGCGCCAGCAAAGACATTAGGACAGGGAGCGAATCGAGCTATGGCTACACCTTC. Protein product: CASKDIRTGSESSYGYTF.